The T cell receptor beta chain described here comes from a study of identical twins. General study findings and limits: The models gave estimates that fell short of the out-of-frame TCR alpha sharing seen in monozygotic twins. Sequences that were beta out-of-frame showed weaker excess twin sharing.

Points on this clonotype: Antigen unknown.

Template switching (which added a universal primer site) was used, and cDNA carried unique molecular identifiers. Each CDR3 protein is one row after TCRdb ran MiXCR on the 5' RACE reads. The table includes 1.5 million to 2 million distinct CDR3 sequences, more than 30% detected once. This TCR derives from a newborn girl in good health. The sample consisted of cord blood.

The CDR3 protein is CASSPSNSGPLEQYF. In DNA, the CDR3 is TGTGCCAGCAGTCCATCGAACTCTGGACCGCTCGAGCAGTACTTC. This chain links TRBV28 with TRBJ2-7; D is ambiguous. The length of the CDR3 is 15 residues. Trimming left V 5 bases short and J 6 bases short, with 20 bases between. Germline V gives CDR1 MDHEN, CDR2 SYDVKM.